The rows below give T cell receptor beta chains drawn from one sample of a study of blood T cells in healthy people across ages. TCRdb analysed the 5' RACE reads with MiXCR anew, one entry per CDR3 protein. The sample consists of hundreds of thousands of distinct CDR3 sequences, 46% of them appearing once. The sequenced sample was blood. These receptors came from a man at least 80 years old in good health. The CDR3 runs from the conserved cysteine through the conserved F or W. D genes are given only for firm matches. Not all rows give a size; the values are once, few, many and, for expanded clones, a class.

>TRBD1|few|TRBV4-3|TRBJ1-1
CASSQGTGDTEAFF
TGCGCCAGCAGCCAAGGGACAGGGGACACTGAAGCTTTCTTT
>NA|few|TRBV20-1|TRBJ2-1
CSARDGGSLDEQFF
TGCAGTGCTAGAGATGGAGGTTCCCTGGATGAGCAGTTCTTC
>TRBD2|NA|TRBV10-3|TRBJ2-7
CAIHTALAGVGEQYF
TGTGCCATCCACACTGCGCTAGCGGGAGTGGGCGAGCAGTACTTC
>TRBD2|NA|TRBV7-2|TRBJ2-5
CASSLHGWLAGAQQETQYF
TGTGCCAGCAGCTTACACGGGTGGCTAGCGGGAGCCCAACAAGAGACCCAGTACTTC
>NA|few|TRBV9|TRBJ2-7
CASSVDEGMGYEQYF
TGTGCCAGCAGCGTAGACGAGGGGATGGGCTACGAGCAGTACTTC
>TRBD1|few|TRBV4-3|TRBJ1-2
CASSQDEATGVEGYTF
TGCGCCAGCAGCCAAGATGAAGCGACAGGGGTGGAGGGCTACACCTTC
>NA|few|TRBV10-1|TRBJ2-1
CASSEEPGNEQFF
TGCGCCAGCAGTGAGGAGCCGGGGAATGAGCAGTTCTTC
>TRBD2|NA|TRBV4-1|TRBJ2-3
CASSPTSGDTDTQYF
TGCGCCAGCAGCCCGACTAGCGGGGACACAGATACGCAGTATTTT
>TRBD2|NA|TRBV20-1|TRBJ2-1
CSAAGSGRSYNEQFF
TGCAGTGCGGCGGGAAGCGGGAGGTCCTACAATGAGCAGTTCTTC
>NA|many|TRBV2|TRBJ2-1
CASSESQGVLGQQFF
TGTGCCAGCAGTGAATCGCAGGGAGTGCTTGGTCAGCAGTTCTTC
>NA|once|TRBV5-1|TRBJ1-5
CASSLDGDYSNQPQHF
TGCGCCAGCAGCTTGGACGGAGACTATAGCAATCAGCCCCAGCATTTT
>NA|once|TRBV5-5|TRBJ2-7
CASSLPGADYEQYF
TGTGCCAGCAGCTTGCCAGGGGCAGACTACGAGCAGTACTTC
>TRBD2|NA|TRBV13|TRBJ2-1
CASSVSLGLAGMCEQFF
TGTGCCAGCAGCGTATCACTGGGACTAGCGGGAATGTGTGAGCAGTTCTTC
>NA|once|TRBV6-1|TRBJ2-1
CATHKRRATYNEQFF
TGTGCCACCCATAAACGGCGCGCCACCTACAATGAGCAGTTCTTC
>TRBD2|NA|TRBV5-1|TRBJ2-5
CASSPVPGLAGQETQYF
TGCGCCAGCAGCCCAGTCCCGGGACTAGCGGGCCAAGAGACCCAGTACTTC
>NA|NA|TRBV6-5|TRBJ1-4
CASSYGGTPNEKLFF
TGTGCCAGCAGTTACGGGGGGACACCTAATGAAAAACTGTTTTTT
>TRBD1|NA|TRBV4-1|TRBJ2-7
CASSQVGTGGFHEQYF
TGCGCCAGCAGCCAAGTTGGGACAGGGGGCTTCCACGAGCAGTACTTC
>TRBD2|NA|TRBV7-2|TRBJ2-3
CASSSAGGPGTDTQYF
TGTGCCAGCAGCTCAGCGGGAGGGCCGGGCACAGATACGCAGTATTTT
>NA|NA|TRBV20-1|TRBJ1-2
CSASQGFNYGYTF
TGCAGTGCTTCGCAGGGGTTTAACTATGGCTACACCTTC
>NA|once|TRBV6-5|TRBJ1-5
CASSYTRGGPQHF
TGTGCCAGCAGTTATACAAGGGGCGGGCCCCAGCATTTT
>TRBD1|few|TRBV14|TRBJ1-1
CASSQGRQGRAAFF
TGTGCCAGCAGCCAAGGAAGACAGGGTCGGGCAGCTTTCTTT
>NA|NA|TRBV27|TRBJ2-7
CASSYQGLRENEQYF
TGTGCCAGCAGTTATCAAGGGTTAAGGGAAAATGAGCAGTACTTC
>NA|NA|TRBV7-8|TRBJ2-7
CASSPMDSGYEQYF
TGTGCCAGCAGCCCGATGGATAGCGGCTACGAGCAGTACTTC
>TRBD2|NA|TRBV5-6|TRBJ2-7
CASSYRTSGRSSYNEQYF
TGTGCCAGCAGCTACAGGACTAGCGGGAGATCGAGCTACAATGAGCAGTACTTC
>TRBD1|NA|TRBV28|TRBJ1-2
CASTPPGQGAIYTGYTF
TGTGCCAGCACTCCGCCCGGGCAGGGGGCGATATACACTGGCTACACCTTC
>NA|NA|TRBV25-1|TRBJ1-2
CASSEFGQTYGYTF
TGTGCCAGCAGTGAATTTGGACAGACGTATGGCTACACCTTC